The present T cell receptor beta chain was sequenced within a study of shared clonotypes between healthy human individuals. Study outcomes and limitations: A reduction in generation probabilities was seen for non-shared clonotypes relative to those shared by all four donors. Naive subsets typically showed greater estimated richness than memory subsets.

Sorted-subset replicate PCR reactions were performed with about 190 ng DNA, corresponding to tens of thousands of T cell genomes. Profiled with immunoSEQ multiplex PCR; TCRdb holds only in-frame clones, not every one. Of about 2.2 million clones listed, roughly 95% are singletons. Positive CCR7 selection of CD45RO-negative cells yielded the naive CD8 cells, and terminally differentiated effector memory CD45RA+ cells were excluded. Donors were healthy HIV-negative adults without recent acute infections or vaccinations. As concerns this clone: What it binds is unknown.

The germline V and J ends were trimmed by 2 bases and 2 bases, with 13 bases remaining between them. CDR3 length: 16 amino acids. Germline V gene lookup returns CDR1 SGHNT and CDR2 YYREEE (reference sequence). The TCR originated in a man in his late teens or twenties in good health. Some clones in this sample may be carry-over from other donors' samples. Material: naive CD8+ T cells from PBMCs. The rearrangement joins TRBV5-4 to TRBJ2-2; D is possibly TRBD1 (6 bases). CDR3 nucleotides: TGTGCCAGCAGCTTAATCACCGGGACAAACACCGGGGAGCTGTTTTTT. Its translation: CASSLITGTNTGELFF.